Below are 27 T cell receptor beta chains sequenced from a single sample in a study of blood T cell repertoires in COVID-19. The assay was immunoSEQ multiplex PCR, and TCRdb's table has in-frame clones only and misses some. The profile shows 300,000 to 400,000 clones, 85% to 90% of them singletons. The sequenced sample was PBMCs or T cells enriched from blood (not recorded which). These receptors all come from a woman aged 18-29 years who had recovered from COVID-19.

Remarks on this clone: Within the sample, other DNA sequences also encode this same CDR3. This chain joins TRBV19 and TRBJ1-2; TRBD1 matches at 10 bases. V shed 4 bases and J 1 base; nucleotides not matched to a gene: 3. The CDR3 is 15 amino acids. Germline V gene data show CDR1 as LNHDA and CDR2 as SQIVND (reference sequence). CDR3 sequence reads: CASSTGQGGNYGYTF. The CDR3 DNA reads TGTGCCAGTAGTACCGGACAGGGGGGTAACTATGGCTACACCTTC.

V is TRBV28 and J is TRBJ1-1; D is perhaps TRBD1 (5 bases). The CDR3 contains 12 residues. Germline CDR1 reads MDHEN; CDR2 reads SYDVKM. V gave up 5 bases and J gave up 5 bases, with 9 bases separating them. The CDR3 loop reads CASSRGWTEAFF. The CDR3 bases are TGTGCCAGCAGTAGGGGTTGGACTGAAGCTTTCTTT.

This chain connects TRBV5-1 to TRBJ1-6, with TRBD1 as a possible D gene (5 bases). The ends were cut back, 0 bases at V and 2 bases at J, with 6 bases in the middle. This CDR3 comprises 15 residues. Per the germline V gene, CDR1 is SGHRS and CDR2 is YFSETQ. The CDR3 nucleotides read TGCGCCAGCAGCTTGGGGGGCCCCTATAATTCACCCCTCCACTTT. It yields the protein CASSLGGPYNSPLHF.

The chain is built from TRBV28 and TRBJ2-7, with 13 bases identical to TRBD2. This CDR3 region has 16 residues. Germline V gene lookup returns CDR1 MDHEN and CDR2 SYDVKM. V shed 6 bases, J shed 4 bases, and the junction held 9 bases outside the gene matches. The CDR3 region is CASSLTRTSGGYEQYF. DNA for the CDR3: TGTGCCAGCAGCCTTACGCGGACTAGCGGGGGATACGAGCAGTACTTC.

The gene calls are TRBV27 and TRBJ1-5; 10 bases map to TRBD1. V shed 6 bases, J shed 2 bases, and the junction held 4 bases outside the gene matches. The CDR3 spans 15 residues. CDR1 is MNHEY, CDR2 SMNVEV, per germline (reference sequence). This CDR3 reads CASSPGTGGNQPQHF. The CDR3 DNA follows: TGTGCCAGCAGCCCCGGGACAGGGGGCAATCAGCCCCAGCATTTT.

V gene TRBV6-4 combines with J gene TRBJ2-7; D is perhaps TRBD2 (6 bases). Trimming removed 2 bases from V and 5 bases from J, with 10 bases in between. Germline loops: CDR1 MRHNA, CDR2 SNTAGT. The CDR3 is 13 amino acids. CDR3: CASSDLWGDEQYF. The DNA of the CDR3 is TGTGCCAGCAGTGACCTCTGGGGGGACGAGCAGTACTTC.

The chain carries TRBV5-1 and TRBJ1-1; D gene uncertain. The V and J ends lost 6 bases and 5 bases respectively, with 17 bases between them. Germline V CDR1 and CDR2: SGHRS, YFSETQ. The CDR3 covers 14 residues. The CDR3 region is CASTSVGGLTEAFF. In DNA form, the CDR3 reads TGCGCCAGCACCTCAGTAGGAGGTCTTACTGAAGCTTTCTTT.

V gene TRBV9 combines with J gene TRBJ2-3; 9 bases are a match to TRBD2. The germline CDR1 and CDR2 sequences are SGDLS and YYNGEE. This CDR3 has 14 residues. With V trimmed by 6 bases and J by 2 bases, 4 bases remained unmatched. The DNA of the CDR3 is TGTGCCAGCAACCGCGGGGGGGTCACAGATACGCAGTATTTT. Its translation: CASNRGGVTDTQYF.

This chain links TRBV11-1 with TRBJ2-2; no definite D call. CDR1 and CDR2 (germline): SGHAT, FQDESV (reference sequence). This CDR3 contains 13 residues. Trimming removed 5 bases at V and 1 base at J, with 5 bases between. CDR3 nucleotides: TGTGCCAGCAGCCAACTGAACACCGGGGAGCTGTTTTTT. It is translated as CASSQLNTGELFF. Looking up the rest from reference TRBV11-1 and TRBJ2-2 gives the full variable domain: EAEVAQSPRYKITEKSQAVAFWCDPISGHATLYWYRQILGQGPELLVQFQDESVVDDSQLPKDRFSAERLKGVDSTLKIQPAELGDSAMYLCASSQLNTGELFFGEGSRLTVL.

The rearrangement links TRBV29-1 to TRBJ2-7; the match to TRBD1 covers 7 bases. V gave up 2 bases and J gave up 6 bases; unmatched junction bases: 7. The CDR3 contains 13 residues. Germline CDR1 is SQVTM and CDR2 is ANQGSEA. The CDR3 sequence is CSVEWFGTVEQYF. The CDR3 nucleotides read TGCAGCGTTGAATGGTTTGGGACAGTCGAGCAGTACTTC.

The CDR3 sequence is CASSVLSRGYTF. The CDR3 bases are TGTGCCAGTAGTGTTCTTAGCCGTGGCTACACCTTC. V gene TRBV19 combines with J gene TRBJ1-2; no definite D call. Trimming cost V 5 bases and J 7 bases, with 11 bases left between them. There are 12 residues in the CDR3. The germline gives CDR1 LNHDA, CDR2 SQIVND (reference sequence). The full variable domain, its missing parts supplied by reference TRBV19 and TRBJ1-2, is DGGITQSPKYLFRKEGQNVTLSCEQNLNHDAMYWYRQDPGQGLRLIYYSQIVNDFQKGDIAEGYSVSREKKESFPLTVTSAQKNPTAFYLCASSVLSRGYTFGSGTRLTVV.

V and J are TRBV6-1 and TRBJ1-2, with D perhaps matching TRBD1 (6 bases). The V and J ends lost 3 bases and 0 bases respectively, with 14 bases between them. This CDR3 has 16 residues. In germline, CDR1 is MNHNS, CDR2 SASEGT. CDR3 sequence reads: CASSDLQGQANYGYTF. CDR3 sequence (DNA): TGTGCCAGCAGTGACCTACAGGGACAAGCTAACTATGGCTACACCTTC.

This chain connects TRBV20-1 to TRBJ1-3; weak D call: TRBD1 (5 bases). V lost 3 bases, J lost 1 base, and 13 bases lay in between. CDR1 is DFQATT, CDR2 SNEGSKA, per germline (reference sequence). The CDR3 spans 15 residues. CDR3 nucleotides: TGCAGTGCTAGTCAGGGTGGGGGGTCTGGAAACACCATATATTTT. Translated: CSASQGGGSGNTIYF.

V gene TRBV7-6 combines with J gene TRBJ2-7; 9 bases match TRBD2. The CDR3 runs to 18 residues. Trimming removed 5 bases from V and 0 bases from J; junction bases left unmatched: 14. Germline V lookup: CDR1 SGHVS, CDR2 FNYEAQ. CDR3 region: CASSQPRGVAGVSYEQYF. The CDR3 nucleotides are TGTGCCAGCAGCCAACCGAGGGGCGTAGCGGGGGTCTCCTACGAGCAGTACTTC.

For the CDR3, the DNA is TGTGCCAGCAGCGTCGAGTCTTTTCCGACAGGGAGTAGTAATCAGCCCCAGCATTTT. Translating it yields CASSVESFPTGSSNQPQHF. The chain recombines TRBV9 with TRBJ1-5; 7 nucleotides align to TRBD1. The V gene end was trimmed by 2 bases and the J gene end by 4 bases; junction bases not matched to a gene: 18. The CDR3 totals 19 residues. The germline CDR1 and CDR2 sequences are SGDLS and YYNGEE. Complete variable domain (other parts from reference TRBV9 and TRBJ1-5): DSGVTQTPKHLITATGQRVTLRCSPRSGDLSVYWYQQSLDQGLQFLIQYYNGEERAKGNILERFSAQQFPDLHSELNLSSLELGDSALYFCASSVESFPTGSSNQPQHFGDGTRLSIL.

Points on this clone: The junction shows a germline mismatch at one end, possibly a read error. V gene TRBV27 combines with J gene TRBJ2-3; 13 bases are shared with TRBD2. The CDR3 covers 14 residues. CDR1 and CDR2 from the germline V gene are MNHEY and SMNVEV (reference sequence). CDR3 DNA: TGTGCCAGCGCGGGACTAGCGGGGATTGGTAGCAAGAGTTTT. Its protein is CASAGLAGIGSKSF.

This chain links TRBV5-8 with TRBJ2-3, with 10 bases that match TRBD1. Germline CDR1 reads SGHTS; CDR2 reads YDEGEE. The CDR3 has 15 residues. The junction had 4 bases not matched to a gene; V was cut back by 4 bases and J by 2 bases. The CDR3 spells CASSAGTGDTDTQYF. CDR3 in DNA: TGTGCCAGCAGCGCAGGGACAGGGGACACAGATACGCAGTATTTT.

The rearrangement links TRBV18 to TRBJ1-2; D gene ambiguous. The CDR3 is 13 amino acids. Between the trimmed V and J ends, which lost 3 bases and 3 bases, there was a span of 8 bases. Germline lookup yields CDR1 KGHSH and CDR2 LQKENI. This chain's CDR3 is CASSPRLDYGYTF. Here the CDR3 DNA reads TGTGCCAGCTCACCCAGGCTTGACTATGGCTACACCTTC.

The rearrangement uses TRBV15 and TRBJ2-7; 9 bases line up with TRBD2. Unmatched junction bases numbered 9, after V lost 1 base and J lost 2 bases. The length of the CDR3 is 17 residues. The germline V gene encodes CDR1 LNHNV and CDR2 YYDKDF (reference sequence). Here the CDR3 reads CATSRASVAGDAYEQYF. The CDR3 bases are TGTGCCACCAGCAGAGCCAGCGTAGCGGGGGATGCCTACGAGCAGTACTTC.

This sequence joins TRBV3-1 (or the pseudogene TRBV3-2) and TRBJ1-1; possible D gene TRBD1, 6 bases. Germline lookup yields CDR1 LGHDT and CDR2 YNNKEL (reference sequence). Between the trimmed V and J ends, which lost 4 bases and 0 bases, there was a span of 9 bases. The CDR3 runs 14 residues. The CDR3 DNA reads TGTGCCAGCAGCCCCGGGACACTGAACACTGAAGCTTTCTTT. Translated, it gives CASSPGTLNTEAFF.

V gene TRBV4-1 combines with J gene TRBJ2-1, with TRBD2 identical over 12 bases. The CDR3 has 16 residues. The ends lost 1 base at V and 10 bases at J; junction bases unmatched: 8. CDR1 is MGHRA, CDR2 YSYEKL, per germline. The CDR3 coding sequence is TGCGCCAGCAGCCAAGCGCCTAGCGGGGGGGCCTGGGAGCAGTTCTTC. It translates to CASSQAPSGGAWEQFF.

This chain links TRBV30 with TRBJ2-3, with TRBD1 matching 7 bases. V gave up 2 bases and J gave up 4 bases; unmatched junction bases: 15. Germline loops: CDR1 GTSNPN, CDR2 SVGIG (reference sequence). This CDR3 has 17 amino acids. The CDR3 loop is CAWSRSRQGGLADTQYF. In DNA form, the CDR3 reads TGTGCCTGGAGTCGATCCCGACAGGGTGGATTGGCAGATACGCAGTATTTT.

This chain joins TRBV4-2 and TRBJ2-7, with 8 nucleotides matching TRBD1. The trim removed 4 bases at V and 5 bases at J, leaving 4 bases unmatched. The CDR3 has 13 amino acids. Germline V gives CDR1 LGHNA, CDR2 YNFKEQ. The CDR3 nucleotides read TGTGCCAGCAGCCTGACAGGGGTCGACGAGCAGTACTTC. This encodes CASSLTGVDEQYF.

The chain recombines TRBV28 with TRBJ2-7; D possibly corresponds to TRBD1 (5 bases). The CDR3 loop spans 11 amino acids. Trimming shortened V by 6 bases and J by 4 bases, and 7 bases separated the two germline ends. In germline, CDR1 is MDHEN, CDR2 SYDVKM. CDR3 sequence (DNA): TGTGCCAGCAGGACAGAGTACGAGCAGTACTTC. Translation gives CASRTEYEQYF.

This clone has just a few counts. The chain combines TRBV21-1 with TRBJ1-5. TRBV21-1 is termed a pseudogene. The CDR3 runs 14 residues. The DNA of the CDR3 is TGTGCCAGCAGCAAAGCCGTCGGCGGTCCGCCCCAGCATTTT. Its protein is CASSKAVGGPPQHF.

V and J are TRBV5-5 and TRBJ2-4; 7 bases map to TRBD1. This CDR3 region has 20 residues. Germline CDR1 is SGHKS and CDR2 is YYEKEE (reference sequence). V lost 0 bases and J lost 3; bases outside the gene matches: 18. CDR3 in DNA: TGTGCCAGCAGCTTGGCCGCAACAGACTCTGACAGGGAGAACAAAAACATTCAGTACTTC. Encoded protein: CASSLAATDSDRENKNIQYF.

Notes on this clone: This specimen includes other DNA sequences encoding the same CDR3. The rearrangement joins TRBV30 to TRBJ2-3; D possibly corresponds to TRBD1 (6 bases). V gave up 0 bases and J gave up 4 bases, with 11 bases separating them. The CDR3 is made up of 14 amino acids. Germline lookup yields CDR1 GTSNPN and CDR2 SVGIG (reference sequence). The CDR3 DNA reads TGTGCCTGGAGTGTACGTAGGGGGTCAGATACGCAGTATTTT. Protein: CAWSVRRGSDTQYF.